Below are 18 T cell receptor beta chains sequenced from a single sample in a study of blood T cell repertoires in COVID-19. Measured with immunoSEQ multiplex PCR; TCRdb has only the in-frame clones, and not every one. The sample includes a few hundred thousand clones, about 85% of them seen just once. Sequenced: peripheral blood. Source of these receptors: a woman aged 18-35 years with acute or convalescent COVID-19.

A note on this clone: Relative to the germline gene, one junction end is altered; a read error may explain this. The same CDR3 can be traced to other DNA sequences in this sample. V is TRBV9 and J is TRBJ2-7; a weak D match, TRBD2 (5 bases). The germline gives CDR1 SGDLS, CDR2 YYNGEE. There are 12 residues in the CDR3. CDR3 sequence reads: CASSGSSYEQYF. In DNA, the CDR3 is TGTGCCAGCAGCGGTTCTAGCTACGAGCAATACTTC.

V usage is TRBV4-2 and J usage is TRBJ1-1; D gene uncertain. Germline values: CDR1 LGHNA, CDR2 YNFKEQ. V shed 0 bases and J shed 0 bases, with 14 bases lying between them. The CDR3 runs 17 residues. The CDR3: CASSQDLILIMNTEAFF. In DNA, the CDR3 is TGTGCCAGCAGCCAAGATCTTATACTCATCATGAACACTGAAGCTTTCTTT.

The rearrangement links TRBV5-6 to TRBJ1-1, with TRBD1 identical over 8 bases. Unmatched junction bases numbered 4, after V lost 3 bases and J lost 3 bases. This CDR3 has 14 amino acids. Per germline, CDR1 SGHDT and CDR2 YYEEEE. CDR3 bases: TGTGCCAGCAGCTCGGGACAGGCCTACACTGAAGCTTTCTTT. Protein: CASSSGQAYTEAFF.

The rearrangement joins TRBV9 to TRBJ2-3, with D possibly matching TRBD2 (6 bases). CDR3 length equals 15 residues. Trimming stripped 2 bases from V and 2 bases from J, with 12 bases between. Germline CDR1 is SGDLS and CDR2 is YYNGEE. The chain's CDR3 is CASSVGAGTTDTQYF. The DNA for the CDR3 is TGTGCCAGCAGCGTCGGGGCGGGGACCACAGATACGCAGTATTTT.

The chain uses TRBV7-9 and TRBJ2-5; no clear D. The CDR3 loop spans 14 amino acids. Germline V gene lookup returns CDR1 SEHNR and CDR2 FQNEAQ (reference sequence). Between the trimmed V and J ends, which lost 2 bases and 3 bases, there was a span of 10 bases. The CDR3 loop reads CASSLYADKETQYF. CDR3 coding DNA: TGTGCCAGCAGCTTATATGCAGACAAAGAGACCCAGTACTTC.

V is TRBV6-5 and J is TRBJ1-1, with TRBD1 as a possible D gene (6 bases). V was trimmed by 6 bases and J by 3 bases, leaving 14 bases between them. The length of the CDR3 is 14 residues. In germline, CDR1 is MNHEY, CDR2 SVGAGI. The CDR3 bases are TGTGCCAGCAGGCGGGCAGGGGACGACACTGAAGCTTTCTTT. Translation gives CASRRAGDDTEAFF.

The chain employs TRBV3-1 (or the pseudogene TRBV3-2) and TRBJ1-1; 7 nucleotides line up with TRBD1. The CDR3 loop spans 15 amino acids. Trimming cost V 8 bases and J 1 base; bases outside gene matches: 10. CDR1 is LGHDT and CDR2 is YNNKEL in the germline V gene (reference sequence). The CDR3 nucleotides are TGTGCCAGCCGGCGAGGGGGACAGACGAACACTGAAGCTTTCTTT. Translated, it gives CASRRGGQTNTEAFF.

The chain employs TRBV6-5 and TRBJ1-2, with D possibly TRBD1 on 6 matching bases. This CDR3 has 14 residues. Germline CDR1 and CDR2: MNHEY and SVGAGI. Trimming removed 6 bases from V and 4 bases from J, with 15 bases in between. The CDR3 coding sequence is TGTGCCAGCAGACGAACAGGGTACGGCTATGGCTACACCTTC. As protein: CASRRTGYGYGYTF.

The chain carries TRBV25-1 and TRBJ2-1; 8 bases map to TRBD2. CDR3 size: 14 residues. Germline V gene sequence: CDR1 MGHDK, CDR2 SYGVNS. V lost 2 bases to trimming and J lost 9 bases; unmatched junction nucleotides: 6. The CDR3 loop reads CASSEGRLAFEQFF. The DNA for the CDR3 is TGTGCCAGCAGTGAAGGGAGACTAGCGTTTGAGCAGTTCTTC.

The chain carries TRBV7-3 and TRBJ2-1; D ambiguous. Trimming took off 5 bases at V and 10 bases at J, with 12 bases between the two ends. Germline CDR1 and CDR2: SGHTA and FQGTGA. The CDR3 extends over 12 amino acids. DNA of the CDR3: TGTGCCAGCAGCCCCGATGGGCGAGAGCAGTTCTTC. Residues: CASSPDGREQFF.

This chain connects TRBV10-3 to TRBJ1-3; 9 nucleotides agree with TRBD1. The length of the CDR3 is 18 residues. The V segment lost 6 bases and the J segment 0 bases; nucleotides outside the gene matches: 12. CDR1 ENHRY and CDR2 SYGVKD come from the germline V gene. The DNA of the CDR3 is TGTGCCATCAGACCCGGGACAGGGAAGACCCCCTCTGGAAACACCATATATTTT. Amino acids: CAIRPGTGKTPSGNTIYF.

This chain connects TRBV11-2 to TRBJ2-5, with 12 bases that match TRBD2. Germline assignment: CDR1 SGHAT and CDR2 FQNNGV. V shed 5 bases, J shed 5 bases, and the junction held 6 bases outside the gene matches. This CDR3 has 15 amino acids. Here the CDR3 reads CASSLAGGPGETQYF. The CDR3 DNA follows: TGTGCCAGCAGCCTAGCGGGGGGGCCGGGGGAGACCCAGTACTTC. The full variable domain, with the rest looked up from reference TRBV11-2 and TRBJ2-5, is EAGVAQSPRYKIIEKRQSVAFWCNPISGHATLYWYQQILGQGPKLLIQFQNNGVVDDSQLPKDRFSAERLKGVDSTLKIQPAKLEDSAVYLCASSLAGGPGETQYFGPGTRLLVL.

The chain employs TRBV7-8 and TRBJ1-3; D is uncertain. V was cut by 2 bases and J by 2 bases, with 13 bases left in between. This CDR3 has 16 residues. The germline gives CDR1 SGHVS, CDR2 FQNEAQ. DNA for the CDR3: TGTGCCAGCAGCTTATCGTCGGGTGTAACTGGAAACACCATATATTTT. This codes for CASSLSSGVTGNTIYF.

This clone was counted only a few times. The V gene is TRBV5-4, the J gene TRBJ2-7; D is possibly TRBD1 (6 bases). The CDR3 length is 16 residues. V was clipped by 3 bases and J by 3 bases, with 19 bases between them. From germline, CDR1 is SGHNT and CDR2 YYREEE (reference sequence). The CDR3 DNA sequence: TGTGCCAGCAGCTCTAACCCGGTTGGGGGCTACTACGAGCAGTACTTC. Translating gives CASSSNPVGGYYEQYF.

This rearrangement joins TRBV24-1 to TRBJ2-2; D unresolved. CDR1 and CDR2 from the germline V gene are KGHDR and SFDVKD. Trimming stripped 5 bases from V and 3 bases from J, with 15 bases between. There are 16 residues in the CDR3. The CDR3 DNA is TGTGCCACCAGTGGTGGGCACGTCCAGGACACCGGGGAGCTGTTTTTT. It yields the protein CATSGGHVQDTGELFF.

The gene calls are TRBV19 and TRBJ1-1; a weak D match, TRBD1 (6 bases). Germline V gene data show CDR1 as LNHDA and CDR2 as SQIVND (reference sequence). The CDR3 length is 12 residues. V lost 6 bases and J lost 9, with 14 bases in between. The CDR3 spells CASSPGTTKAFF. Here the CDR3 DNA reads TGTGCCAGTAGCCCCGGGACAACCAAAGCTTTCTTT.

This clone was picked up one time. The gene calls are TRBV19 and TRBJ1-3; TRBD1 is a possible D gene (5 bases). This CDR3 region has 15 residues. V lost 4 bases and J lost 0, with 10 bases in between. CDR1 and CDR2 (germline): LNHDA, SQIVND (reference sequence). CDR3 nucleotides: TGTGCCAGTAGTACCCGACAGTACTCTGGAAACACCATATATTTT. Translated, it gives CASSTRQYSGNTIYF.

The chain links TRBV9 to TRBJ1-1, with TRBD1 matching over 8 bases. Germline lookup yields CDR1 SGDLS and CDR2 YYNGEE. The J segment lost 0 bases and the V segment lost 4 bases, leaving 5 bases of the junction unmatched. The length of the CDR3 is 15 residues. This chain's CDR3 is CASSPRGQVNTEAFF. Here the CDR3 DNA reads TGTGCCAGCAGCCCCCGGGGACAGGTGAACACTGAAGCTTTCTTT.